A single T cell receptor beta chain is shown here with its context. Its antigen is not known. Sequencing used immunoSEQ multiplex PCR; TCRdb keeps in-frame clones, though not all of them. The sample holds 16,000 or so clones; roughly 93% are singletons and the top ten take roughly 1.8%. Time point described: recipient sample about 28 days before transplant, after cytoreduction. The source of the sample is a study of T cell clonotyping in hematopoietic cell transplantation. Study-level findings and limits: Graft donor and pretransplant recipient Inverse Simpson Index values predicted broader posttransplant TCR diversity. Pathologically expanded recipient clonotypes increased progressively from day 30 to day 180 as diversity fell.

The CDR3 contains 13 residues. The V and J ends lost 0 bases and 14 bases respectively, with 16 bases between them. Germline V gives CDR1 PRHDT, CDR2 FYEKMQ (reference sequence). This TCR was sampled from a man aged 18 to 35 with biphenotypic leukemia. Some clones in this sample may be carry-over from other donors' samples. The chain couples TRBV13 to TRBJ1-2; unclear D gene. Specimen: peripheral blood mononuclear cells, collected before stem cell transplant. In DNA form, the CDR3 reads TGTGCCAGCAGCTTAGGTCGGACCTTCATGGAGACCTTC. Translating it yields CASSLGRTFMETF.